The 24 T cell receptor beta chains given below trace back to one sample, sequenced in a study of technical replicates of blood from several donors (TCRdb year 2017). The method behind the library was the immunoSEQ multiplex PCR assay. TCRdb took this table from immuneACCESS and kept in-frame rearrangements with V and J called. Such tables lack part of the clones; where checked against another copy, unresolved V genes explain under half of the gap, and the rest is unexplained. For this sample the table gives just over 60,000 clones, of which 70% to 90% were detected only once. Roughly 5.6% of the sample is held by the ten biggest clonotypes. The sample comprised PBMCs. The receptors shown here come from a human donor in good health. Some clones in this sample may be carry-over from other donors' samples.

V usage is TRBV6-5 and J usage is TRBJ1-6; TRBD1 matches at 7 bases. The CDR3 has 14 residues. V lost 5 bases to trimming and J lost 11 bases; unmatched junction nucleotides: 9. Germline loops: CDR1 MNHEY, CDR2 SVGAGI. The DNA of the CDR3 is TGTGCCAGCAGTACGAACAGGGGTTGGACACCCCTCCACTTT. Translation gives CASSTNRGWTPLHF.

The chain has TRBV6-6 and TRBJ1-2, with TRBD1 as a possible D gene (5 bases). The V end lost 7 bases, the J end lost 4 bases, and 19 bases lay between the germline ends. Germline V gives CDR1 MNHNY, CDR2 SVGAGI (reference sequence). The CDR3 is made up of 15 amino acids. CDR3 sequence (DNA): TGTGCCAGCACCCGTCCCGGGACTGATATCTATGGCTACACCTTC. Translating it yields CASTRPGTDIYGYTF.

The chain joins TRBV5-1 to TRBJ2-6; a possible D gene is TRBD1 (6 bases). The CDR3 totals 19 residues. V lost 3 bases and J 0 bases, leaving 19 bases between the germline ends. Germline CDR1 is SGHRS and CDR2 is YFSETQ. The DNA for the CDR3 is TGCGCCAGCAGCTCTAGAGCAGACAGGTCCATCTCTGGGGCCAACGTCCTGACTTTC. It specifies CASSSRADRSISGANVLTF.

The chain couples TRBV5-6 to TRBJ1-5; 7 nucleotides line up with TRBD1. The CDR3 runs 16 residues. The V and J ends lost 4 bases and 8 bases, in that order; junction bases with no gene match: 15. CDR1 and CDR2 from the germline V gene are SGHDT and YYEEEE. As DNA, the CDR3 is TGTGCCAGCAGCCCTCGACAGGGATTAGGTGGAGAGCCCCAGCATTTT. This encodes CASSPRQGLGGEPQHF.

This chain joins TRBV18 and TRBJ2-2; 12 nucleotides agree with TRBD2. The CDR3 covers 15 residues. Germline CDR1 KGHSH, CDR2 LQKENI. V lost 8 bases, J lost 3 bases, and 4 bases stayed unmatched. CDR3 amino acids: CASVGLAGHTGELFF. CDR3 DNA sequence: TGTGCCAGCGTGGGACTAGCGGGCCACACCGGGGAGCTGTTTTTT.

The chain is built from TRBV11-2 and TRBJ1-3; TRBD1 matches 10 bases. The length of the CDR3 is 16 residues. In germline, CDR1 is SGHAT, CDR2 FQNNGV. J lost 4 bases, V lost 5 bases, and 8 bases had no gene match. CDR3 coding DNA: TGTGCCAGCAGCCCCGACAGGGGGCGCAGAGGAAACACCATATATTTT. Translating gives CASSPDRGRRGNTIYF.

V is TRBV7-2 and J is TRBJ2-1; 12 nucleotides match TRBD1. Losses at the gene ends were 5 bases for V and 14 bases for J; bases not matched to a gene: 7. Germline loops: CDR1 SGHTA, CDR2 FQGNSA. This CDR3 comprises 13 residues. The DNA for the CDR3 is TGTGCCAGCAGCCAGGAGGGGACAGGGGGCAAGTTCTTC. It encodes CASSQEGTGGKFF.

V usage is TRBV9 and J usage is TRBJ2-7; 12 bases agree with TRBD2. The CDR3 extends over 17 amino acids. V was clipped by 0 bases and J by 2 bases; unmatched bases: 6. The germline V gene has CDR1 SGDLS and CDR2 YYNGEE. As DNA, the CDR3 is TGTGCCAGCAGCGTAGATTACCTAGCGGGAGGGCCCTACGAGCAGTACTTC. Translating gives CASSVDYLAGGPYEQYF.

V is TRBV4-3 and J is TRBJ2-7, with D possibly being TRBD2 (6 bases). The CDR3 totals 14 residues. Germline CDR1 and CDR2: LGHNA and YSLEER. Trimming removed 4 bases from V and 0 bases from J, with 10 bases in between. The CDR3 is CASSRTNGSYEQYF. CDR3 DNA: TGCGCCAGCAGCCGGACTAACGGCTCCTACGAGCAGTACTTC.

This rearrangement joins TRBV30 to TRBJ1-6; TRBD1 agrees at 9 bases. Germline CDR1 GTSNPN, CDR2 SVGIG (reference sequence). V lost 7 bases and J lost 10; bases outside the gene matches: 5. The CDR3 consists of 12 residues. CDR3 sequence: CAFTGGLSPLHF. In DNA, the CDR3 is TGTGCCTTTACAGGGGGCCTCTCACCCCTCCACTTT.

This clone was picked up a small number of times. The gene calls are TRBV7-7 and TRBJ2-3; 10 positions agree with TRBD2. The CDR3 totals 13 residues. V shed 2 bases and J 10 bases; nucleotides not matched to a gene: 3. Germline CDR1 SSHAT, CDR2 FNYEAQ (reference sequence). Here the CDR3 DNA reads TGTGCCAGCAGCTTATCCGGGACTAGCGCGCAGTATTTT. This sequence encodes CASSLSGTSAQYF.

The chain has TRBV30 and TRBJ2-7; 8 bases are a match to TRBD2. Germline CDR1 GTSNPN, CDR2 SVGIG (reference sequence). CDR3 size: 14 residues. V shed 3 bases and J 5 bases; nucleotides not matched to a gene: 9. For the CDR3, the DNA is TGTGCCTGGAGGATGCTTGGGCGGGAGGACGAGCAGTACTTC. It is translated as CAWRMLGREDEQYF.

The chain recombines TRBV7-6 with TRBJ1-6; 7 bases match TRBD1. This CDR3 is 15 amino acids long. V was clipped by 5 bases and J by 6 bases; unmatched bases: 7. The germline V gene encodes CDR1 SGHVS and CDR2 FNYEAQ. The CDR3 loop reads CASSIQGRGNSPLHF. In DNA form, the CDR3 reads TGTGCCAGCAGCATACAGGGGCGGGGTAATTCACCCCTCCACTTT.

CDR3 region: CASSPTGNTEAFF. The CDR3 region has the DNA TGTGCCAGCAGTCCTACGGGTAACACTGAAGCTTTCTTT. V gene TRBV27 combines with J gene TRBJ1-1; D unresolved. The length of the CDR3 is 13 residues. V lost 5 bases, J lost 2 bases, and 9 bases lay in between. Per the germline V gene, CDR1 is MNHEY and CDR2 is SMNVEV (reference sequence).

This rearrangement joins TRBV7-2 to TRBJ1-3; D not resolved. CDR3 length equals 14 residues. V was trimmed by 5 bases and J by 1 base, leaving 9 bases between them. The V gene's germline CDR1 is SGHTA and CDR2 FQGNSA. The CDR3: CASSPVRSGNTIYF. In nucleotides, the CDR3 is TGTGCCAGCAGCCCCGTGAGATCTGGAAACACCATATATTTT. Supplemented by reference TRBV7-2 and TRBJ1-3, the full variable domain reads GAGVSQSPSNKVTEKGKDVELRCDPISGHTALYWYRQSLGQGLEFLIYFQGNSAPDKSGLPSDRFSAERTGGSVSTLTIQRTQQEDSAVYLCASSPVRSGNTIYFGEGSWLTVV.

On this clone: Its ends do not fully match the called genes, so a read error is possible. The sample contains more than one DNA sequence encoding this CDR3. V and J are TRBV30 and TRBJ1-2, with a weak D call TRBD1 (5 bases). CDR1 and CDR2 from the germline V gene are GTSNPN and SVGIG (reference sequence). The CDR3 is made up of 12 amino acids. Here the CDR3 reads CAWSVQGYGYTF. The CDR3 DNA sequence: TGCGCCTGGAGTGTGCAGGGATATGGCTACACCTTC.

The V call is TRBV7-9, the J call TRBJ2-2; 12 bases are a match to TRBD2. From germline, CDR1 is SEHNR and CDR2 FQNEAQ (reference sequence). CDR3 length equals 16 residues. V gave up 6 bases and J gave up 6 bases; unmatched junction bases: 8. The CDR3 bases are TGTGCCAGCAGTCTGACTAGCGGGGGCCTACCCGGGGAGCTGTTTTTT. Translation: CASSLTSGGLPGELFF. Supplemented by reference TRBV7-9 and TRBJ2-2, the full variable domain reads DTGVSQNPRHKITKRGQNVTFRCDPISEHNRLYWYRQTLGQGPEFLTYFQNEAQLEKSRLLSDRFSAERPKGSFSTLEIQRTEQGDSAMYLCASSLTSGGLPGELFFGEGSRLTVL.

The J gene is TRBJ2-4, the V gene TRBV6-6; tentatively, D is TRBD2 (6 bases). The CDR3 contains 14 residues. Trimming stripped 4 bases from V and 3 bases from J, with 10 bases between. CDR1 and CDR2 from the germline V gene are MNHNY and SVGAGI (reference sequence). The CDR3 DNA reads as TGTGCCAGCAGTTCCGGGACTCTCAAAAACATTCAGTACTTC. It yields the protein CASSSGTLKNIQYF.

J is TRBJ2-7 and V is TRBV29-1; TRBD2 matches 8 bases. V shed 3 bases and J 3 bases; nucleotides not matched to a gene: 13. CDR1 is SQVTM, CDR2 ANQGSEA, per germline. This CDR3 has 16 amino acids. The CDR3 DNA sequence: TGCAGCGTTGATGGGGCCAAGTCGGGAGGGAACTACGAGCAGTACTTC. Protein product: CSVDGAKSGGNYEQYF.

This clone has just one count. V usage is TRBV4-2 and J usage is TRBJ2-7; 11 positions agree with TRBD2. V was pared by 5 bases and J by 6 bases, with 15 bases of the junction left unmatched. The CDR3 runs 17 residues. Germline CDR1 is LGHNA and CDR2 is YNFKEQ. The CDR3 reads CASSAPLLAGERVEQYF. In nucleotides, the CDR3 is TGTGCCAGCAGCGCCCCCCTACTAGCGGGAGAGAGGGTCGAGCAGTACTTC.

The chain uses TRBV5-5 and TRBJ1-2; 11 nucleotides match TRBD1. The V gene end was trimmed by 0 bases and the J gene end by 4 bases; junction bases not matched to a gene: 11. The CDR3 has 18 amino acids. Germline assignment: CDR1 SGHKS and CDR2 YYEKEE (reference sequence). CDR3 loop: CASSLAPPGQGGGYGYTF. The CDR3 nucleotides are TGTGCCAGCAGCTTGGCCCCCCCGGGACAGGGGGGTGGCTATGGCTACACCTTC.

The chain couples TRBV29-1 to TRBJ2-1; TRBD1 aligns across 7 bases. The J segment lost 3 bases and the V segment lost 5 bases, leaving 7 bases of the junction unmatched. The CDR3 totals 14 residues. Germline CDR1 reads SQVTM; CDR2 reads ANQGSEA. In DNA form, the CDR3 reads TGCAGCGTTTCACCAGGGGGAGTCTACAATGAGCAGTTCTTC. Translated, it gives CSVSPGGVYNEQFF.

The chain carries TRBV2 and TRBJ1-3, with 8 bases identical to TRBD1. The V gene end was trimmed by 3 bases and the J gene end by 7 bases; junction bases not matched to a gene: 5. Germline lookup yields CDR1 SNHLY and CDR2 FYNNEI. The CDR3 loop spans 14 amino acids. CDR3 in DNA: TGTGCCAGCAGTGAGCAGGGGGCTACGAACACCATATATTTT. It encodes CASSEQGATNTIYF. Complete variable domain (other parts from reference TRBV2 and TRBJ1-3): EPEVTQTPSHQVTQMGQEVILRCVPISNHLYFYWYRQILGQKVEFLVSFYNNEISEKSEIFDDQFSVERPDGSNFTLKIRSTKLEDSAMYFCASSEQGATNTIYFGEGSWLTVV.

The rearrangement joins TRBV10-3 to TRBJ2-3; D might be TRBD1 (5 bases). CDR1 is ENHRY and CDR2 is SYGVKD in the germline V gene. The CDR3 covers 14 residues. V gave up 6 bases and J gave up 1 base, with 11 bases separating them. The CDR3 protein is CAIRRQKGTDTQYF. Here the CDR3 DNA reads TGTGCCATCAGGAGACAGAAAGGCACAGATACGCAGTATTTT.